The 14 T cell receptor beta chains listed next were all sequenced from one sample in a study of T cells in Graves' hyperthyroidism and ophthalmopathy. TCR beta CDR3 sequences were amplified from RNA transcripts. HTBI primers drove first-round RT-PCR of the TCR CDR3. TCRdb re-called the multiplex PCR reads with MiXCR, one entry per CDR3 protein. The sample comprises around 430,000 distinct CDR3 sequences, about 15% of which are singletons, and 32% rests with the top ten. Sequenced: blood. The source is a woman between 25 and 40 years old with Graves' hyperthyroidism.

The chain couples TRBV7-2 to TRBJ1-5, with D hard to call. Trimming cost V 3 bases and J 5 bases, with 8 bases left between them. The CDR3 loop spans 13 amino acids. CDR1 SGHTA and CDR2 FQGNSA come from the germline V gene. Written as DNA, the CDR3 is TGTGCCAGCAGCTTCGACACCGATCAGCCCCAGCATTTT. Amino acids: CASSFDTDQPQHF.

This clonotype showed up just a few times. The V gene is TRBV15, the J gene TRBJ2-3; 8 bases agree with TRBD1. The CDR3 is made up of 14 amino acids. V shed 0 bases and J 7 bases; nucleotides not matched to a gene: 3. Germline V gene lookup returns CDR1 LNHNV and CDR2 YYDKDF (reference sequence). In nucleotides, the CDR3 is TGTGCCACCAGCAGAGACAGGGGGCTGAATACGCAGTATTTT. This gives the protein CATSRDRGLNTQYF.

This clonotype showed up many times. The CDR3 nucleotides are TGTGCCATCGCTGCAGGAGGGGTTCCCTACGAGCAGTACTTC. This sequence encodes CAIAAGGVPYEQYF. The chain employs TRBV10-3 and TRBJ2-7; D is possibly TRBD2 (6 bases). V was trimmed by 8 bases and J by 2 bases, leaving 16 bases between them. CDR1 and CDR2 (germline): ENHRY, SYGVKD. The CDR3 length is 14 residues.

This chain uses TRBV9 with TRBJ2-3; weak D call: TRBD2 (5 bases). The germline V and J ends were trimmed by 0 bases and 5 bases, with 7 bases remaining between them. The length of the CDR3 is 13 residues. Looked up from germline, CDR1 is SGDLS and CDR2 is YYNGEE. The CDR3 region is CASSVAGIDTQYF. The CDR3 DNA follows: TGTGCCAGCAGCGTAGCCGGGATAGATACGCAGTATTTT.

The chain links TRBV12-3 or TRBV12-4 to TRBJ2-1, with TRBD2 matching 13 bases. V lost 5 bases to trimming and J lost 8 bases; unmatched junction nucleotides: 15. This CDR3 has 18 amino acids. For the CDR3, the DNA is TGTGCCAGCAGTCTCCCCACTAGCGGGAGGGGTGGAATCCATGAGCAGTTCTTC. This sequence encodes CASSLPTSGRGGIHEQFF.

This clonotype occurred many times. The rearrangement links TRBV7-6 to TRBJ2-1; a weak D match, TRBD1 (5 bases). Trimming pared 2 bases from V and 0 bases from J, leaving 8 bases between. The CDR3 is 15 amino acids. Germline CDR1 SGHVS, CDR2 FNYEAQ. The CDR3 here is CASSLNRGSYNEQFF. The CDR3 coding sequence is TGTGCCAGCAGCTTAAATAGGGGCTCCTACAATGAGCAGTTCTTC.

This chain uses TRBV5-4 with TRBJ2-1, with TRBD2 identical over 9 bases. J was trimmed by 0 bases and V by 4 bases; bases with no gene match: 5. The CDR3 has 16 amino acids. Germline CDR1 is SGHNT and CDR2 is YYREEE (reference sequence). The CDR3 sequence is CASSGGLALSYNEQFF. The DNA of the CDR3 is TGTGCCAGCAGCGGCGGACTAGCGCTCTCCTACAATGAGCAGTTCTTC.

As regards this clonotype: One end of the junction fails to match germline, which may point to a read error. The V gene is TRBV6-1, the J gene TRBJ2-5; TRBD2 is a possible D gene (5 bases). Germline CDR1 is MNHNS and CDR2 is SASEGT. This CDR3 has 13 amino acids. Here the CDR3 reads CVSRTSGQETQYF. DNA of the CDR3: TGTGTCAGCAGGACCTCGGGACAAGAGACCCAGTACTTC.

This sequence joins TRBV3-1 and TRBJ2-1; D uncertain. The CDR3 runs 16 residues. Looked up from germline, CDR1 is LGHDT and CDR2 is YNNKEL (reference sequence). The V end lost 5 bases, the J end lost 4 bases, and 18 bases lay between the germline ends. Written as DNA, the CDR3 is TGTGCCAGCAGCTCAGTGCTACACCCTTCGTACAATGAGCAGTTCTTC. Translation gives CASSSVLHPSYNEQFF.

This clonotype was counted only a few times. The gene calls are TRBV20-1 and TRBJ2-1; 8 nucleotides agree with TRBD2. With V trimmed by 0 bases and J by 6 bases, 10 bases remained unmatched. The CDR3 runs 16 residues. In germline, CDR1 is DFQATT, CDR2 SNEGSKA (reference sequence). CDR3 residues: CSARDVREGPVNEQFF. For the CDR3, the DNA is TGCAGTGCTAGAGATGTTCGGGAGGGCCCGGTCAATGAGCAGTTCTTC.

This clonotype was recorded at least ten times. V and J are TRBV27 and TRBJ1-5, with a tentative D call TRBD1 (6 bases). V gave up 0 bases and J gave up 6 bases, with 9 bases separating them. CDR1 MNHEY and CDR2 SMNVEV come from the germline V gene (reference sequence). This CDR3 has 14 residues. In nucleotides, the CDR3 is TGTGCCAGCAGTTTATCGGCAGGGGCTCAGCCCCAGCATTTT. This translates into CASSLSAGAQPQHF.

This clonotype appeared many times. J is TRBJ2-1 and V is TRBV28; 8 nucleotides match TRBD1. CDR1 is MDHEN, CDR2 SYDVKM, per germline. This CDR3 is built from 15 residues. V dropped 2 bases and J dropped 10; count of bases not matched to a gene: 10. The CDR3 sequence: CASSLTAGGYWEQFF. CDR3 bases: TGTGCCAGCAGTTTAACGGCAGGGGGCTACTGGGAGCAGTTCTTC.

CDR3 DNA: TGTGCCAGCACTACGACCCCGGGGGAGACCCAGTACTTC. Amino acids: CASTTTPGETQYF. The chain links TRBV12-3 or TRBV12-4 to TRBJ2-5; the D gene is possibly TRBD2 (5 bases). V was pared by 7 bases and J by 5 bases, with 14 bases between. The CDR3 has 13 amino acids.

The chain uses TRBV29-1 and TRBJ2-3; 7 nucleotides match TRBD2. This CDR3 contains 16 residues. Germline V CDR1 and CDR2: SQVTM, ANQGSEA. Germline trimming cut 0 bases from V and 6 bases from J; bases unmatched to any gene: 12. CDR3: CSVEDQLGLDGDTQYF. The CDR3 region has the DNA TGCAGCGTTGAAGATCAACTCGGACTAGACGGCGATACGCAGTATTTT.